This TCR beta chain is from a study of blood T cell repertoires in COVID-19. This clone has a handful of counts. The ends were cut back, 8 bases at V and 7 bases at J, with 8 bases in the middle. CDR3 length equals 10 residues. Looked up from germline, CDR1 is MNHEY and CDR2 is SVGAGI. Assay: immunoSEQ multiplex PCR; the TCRdb copy retains only in-frame clones and omits some. Of about 250,000 clones listed, about nine tenths are singletons. The receptor was isolated from a man aged 35 to 55 who had recovered from COVID-19. The source material was PBMCs or T cells enriched from blood (not recorded which). This chain uses TRBV6-5 with TRBJ1-2, with a tentative D call TRBD1 (5 bases). In DNA form, the CDR3 reads TGTGCCAGCGGCCAGGGTGGCTACACCTTC. Residues: CASGQGGYTF.